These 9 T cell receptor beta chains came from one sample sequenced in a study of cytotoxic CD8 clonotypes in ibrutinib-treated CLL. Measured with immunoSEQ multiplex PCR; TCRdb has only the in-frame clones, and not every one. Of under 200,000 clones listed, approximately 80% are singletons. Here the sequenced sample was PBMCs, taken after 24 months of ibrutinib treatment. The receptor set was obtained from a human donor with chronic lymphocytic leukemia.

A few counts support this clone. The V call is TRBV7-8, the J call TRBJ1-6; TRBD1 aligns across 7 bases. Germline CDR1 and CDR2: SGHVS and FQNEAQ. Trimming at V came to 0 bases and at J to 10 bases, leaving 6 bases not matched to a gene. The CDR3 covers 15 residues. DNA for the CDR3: TGTGCCAGCAGCTTAGCCGAGACAGGGAACTCACCCCTCCACTTT. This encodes CASSLAETGNSPLHF.

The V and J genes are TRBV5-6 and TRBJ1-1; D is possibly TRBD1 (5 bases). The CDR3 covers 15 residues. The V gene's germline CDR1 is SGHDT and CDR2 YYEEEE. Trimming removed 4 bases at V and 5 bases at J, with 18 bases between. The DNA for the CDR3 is TGTGCCAGCAGCCCAATGGGACCCCCAGGGACTGAAGCTTTCTTT. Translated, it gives CASSPMGPPGTEAFF.

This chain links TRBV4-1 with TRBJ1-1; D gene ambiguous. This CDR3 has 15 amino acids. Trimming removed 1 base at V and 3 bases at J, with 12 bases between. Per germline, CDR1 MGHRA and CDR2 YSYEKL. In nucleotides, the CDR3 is TGCGCCAGCAGCCAAGTTCGGAGGGCTTACACTGAAGCTTTCTTT. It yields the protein CASSQVRRAYTEAFF.

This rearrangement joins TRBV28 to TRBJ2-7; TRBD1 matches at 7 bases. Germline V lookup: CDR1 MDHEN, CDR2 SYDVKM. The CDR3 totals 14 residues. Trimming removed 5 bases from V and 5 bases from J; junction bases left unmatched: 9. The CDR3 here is CASSPPDRDNEQYF. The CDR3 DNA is TGTGCCAGCAGTCCCCCTGACAGGGACAACGAGCAGTACTTC.

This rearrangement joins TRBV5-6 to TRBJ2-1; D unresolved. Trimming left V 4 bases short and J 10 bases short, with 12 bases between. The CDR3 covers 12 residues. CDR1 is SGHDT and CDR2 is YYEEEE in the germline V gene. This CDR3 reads CASSRHPLEQFF. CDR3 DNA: TGTGCCAGCAGCCGACACCCCTTGGAGCAGTTCTTC.

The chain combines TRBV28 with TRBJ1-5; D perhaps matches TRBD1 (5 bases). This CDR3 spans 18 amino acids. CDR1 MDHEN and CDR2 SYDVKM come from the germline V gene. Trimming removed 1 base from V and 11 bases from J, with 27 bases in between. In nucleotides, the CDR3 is TGTGCCAGCAGTTTATTTGTCCGGACACCAAAGCCTAGGTGGTCCCAGCATTTT. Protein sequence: CASSLFVRTPKPRWSQHF.

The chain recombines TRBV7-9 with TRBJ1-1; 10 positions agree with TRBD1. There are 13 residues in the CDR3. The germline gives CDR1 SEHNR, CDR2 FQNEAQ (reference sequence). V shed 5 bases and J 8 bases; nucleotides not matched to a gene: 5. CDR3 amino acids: CASSPRTGGEAFF. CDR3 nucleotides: TGTGCCAGCAGCCCGAGGACAGGGGGGGAAGCTTTCTTT.

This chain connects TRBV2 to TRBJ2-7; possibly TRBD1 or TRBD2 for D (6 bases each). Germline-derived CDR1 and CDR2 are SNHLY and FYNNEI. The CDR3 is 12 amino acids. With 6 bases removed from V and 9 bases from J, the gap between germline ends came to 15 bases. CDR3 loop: CASRRDIGLQYF. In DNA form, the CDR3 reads TGTGCCAGCAGGCGGGACATCGGTCTGCAGTACTTC.

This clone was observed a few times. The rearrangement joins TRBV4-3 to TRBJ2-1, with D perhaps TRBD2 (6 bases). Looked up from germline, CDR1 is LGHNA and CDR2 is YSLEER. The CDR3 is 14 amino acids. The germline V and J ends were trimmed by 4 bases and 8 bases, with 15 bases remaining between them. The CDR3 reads CASSPLEGHDEQFF. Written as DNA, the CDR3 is TGCGCCAGCAGCCCCCTGGAGGGCCACGATGAGCAGTTCTTC.